Listed below are T cell receptor beta chains from one sample, sequenced in a study of cytomegalovirus exposure and HLA in healthy donors. Assay: immunoSEQ multiplex PCR; the TCRdb copy retains only in-frame clones and omits some. Of under 250,000 clones detected, more than 70% appear once; the ten largest clones hold roughly 0.45%. Sequenced input: PBMCs. Receptors were obtained from a boy aged 5-17 years in good health and CMV-seronegative. Each CDR3 is given with its conserved first and last residue. The D gene is left open where the match is weak. Clone sizes are given selectively: once, few, many, or a class where the clone is expanded.

TRBV11-2,NA,NA,TRBJ1-5,CASSLRLDQPQHF,TGTGCCAGCAGCTTACGGCTAGATCAGCCCCAGCATTTT
TRBV7-2,TRBD2,NA,TRBJ2-5,CASTNLAGVVETQYF,TGTGCCAGCACCAATTTAGCGGGAGTCGTAGAGACCCAGTACTTC
TRBV5-4,NA,NA,TRBJ1-2,CASSLAPTGGYTF,TGTGCCAGCAGCTTAGCCCCTACGGGAGGCTACACCTTC
TRBV10-3,NA,few,TRBJ2-1,CATTVGAYNEQFF,TGTGCCACCACTGTGGGAGCCTACAATGAGCAGTTCTTC
TRBV2,TRBD1,NA,TRBJ1-4,CASGGQGEKLFF,TGTGCCAGCGGGGGACAGGGGGAAAAACTGTTTTTT
TRBV27,TRBD1,few,TRBJ1-5,CASSAGTGSNQPQHF,TGTGCCAGCAGTGCAGGGACAGGCAGCAATCAGCCCCAGCATTTT
TRBV10-2,NA,NA,TRBJ2-3,CASIQGIFTDTQYF,TGCGCCAGCATTCAGGGTATTTTCACAGATACGCAGTATTTT
TRBV6-5,TRBD1,NA,TRBJ1-2,CASSYGTDLGYTF,TGTGCCAGCAGTTACGGGACAGACCTTGGCTACACCTTC
TRBV10-3,NA,NA,TRBJ2-1,CAISGSDRTEQNEQFF,TGTGCCATCAGTGGCTCCGACAGGACCGAACAGAATGAGCAGTTCTTC
TRBV27,NA,NA,TRBJ1-2,CASRLSVEGYGYTF,TGTGCCAGCAGGCTTTCGGTAGAGGGATATGGCTACACCTTC
TRBV2,NA,NA,TRBJ1-4,CASSASHDEKLFF,TGTGCCAGCAGTGCCAGTCACGATGAAAAACTGTTTTTT
TRBV30,TRBD1,NA,TRBJ1-2,CAWSGQGGDGYTF,TGTGCCTGGAGTGGACAGGGTGGAGATGGCTACACCTTC
TRBV25-1,TRBD2,NA,TRBJ2-2,CASSLTSGRAGELFF,TGTGCCAGCAGCCTGACTAGCGGGAGAGCCGGGGAGCTGTTTTTT
TRBV7-7,TRBD2,NA,TRBJ2-1,CASSLEVPSGGANEQFF,TGTGCTAGCAGCTTAGAAGTGCCTAGCGGGGGGGCCAATGAGCAGTTCTTC
TRBV4-1,NA,NA,TRBJ1-1,CASSQEDSLNTEAFF,TGCGCCAGCAGCCAAGAGGACAGTTTGAACACTGAAGCTTTCTTT
TRBV19,NA,few,TRBJ2-1,CASSIRLGEQFF,TGTGCCAGTAGTATACGTCTCGGTGAGCAGTTCTTC